What follows are 5 T cell receptor beta chains derived from one specimen sequenced in a study of cytomegalovirus exposure and HLA in healthy donors. PCR employed 60 Vbeta and 13 Jbeta primers. Sequencing was performed with immunoSEQ multiplex PCR; in TCRdb, only in-frame clones are kept and a portion is missing. The data contain some 92,000 clones, around 75% of them seen just once; the ten biggest clones take up approximately 11%. Sequenced material: PBMCs. These receptors were taken from a man aged 18 to 30 in good health and CMV-seropositive.

This rearrangement joins TRBV2 to TRBJ2-3; D may be TRBD2 (6 bases). CDR1 is SNHLY and CDR2 is FYNNEI in the germline V gene. V lost 6 bases and J lost 2, with 15 bases in between. The CDR3 contains 15 residues. As DNA, the CDR3 is TGTGCCAGCAGGACCCGAGGACTAACCACAGATACGCAGTATTTT. This sequence encodes CASRTRGLTTDTQYF.

The chain employs TRBV19 and TRBJ2-1; 7 nucleotides match TRBD1. The CDR3 spans 13 residues. The J segment lost 2 bases and the V segment lost 9 bases, leaving 4 bases of the junction unmatched. Germline lookup yields CDR1 LNHDA and CDR2 SQIVND (reference sequence). The CDR3 DNA follows: TGTGCCAGCACAGGGACAGCCTACAATGAGCAGTTCTTC. Translated: CASTGTAYNEQFF.

V gene TRBV5-6 combines with J gene TRBJ2-1; 11 bases match TRBD2. Germline trimming cut 3 bases from V and 10 bases from J; bases unmatched to any gene: 12. The CDR3 extends over 16 amino acids. CDR1 SGHDT and CDR2 YYEEEE come from the germline V gene. The CDR3 DNA reads TGTGCCAGCAGCTATCATAGCGGGGGGGCCTTTTGGGAGCAGTTCTTC. This codes for CASSYHSGGAFWEQFF.

This chain joins TRBV5-4 and TRBJ1-6, with a weak D call TRBD1 (6 bases). Trimming removed 4 bases from V and 3 bases from J, with 14 bases in between. Germline values: CDR1 SGHNT, CDR2 YYREEE (reference sequence). CDR3 length: 16 residues. The DNA of the CDR3 is TGTGCCAGCAGCAGAGCGGGACAAAACTATAATTCACCCCTCCACTTT. Protein: CASSRAGQNYNSPLHF.

The rearrangement joins TRBV6-5 to TRBJ1-2; 8 bases map to TRBD1. The trim removed 5 bases at V and 6 bases at J, leaving 5 bases unmatched. The CDR3 consists of 13 residues. Germline values: CDR1 MNHEY, CDR2 SVGAGI. The CDR3: CASSPGGYNGYTF. CDR3 sequence (DNA): TGTGCCAGCAGTCCAGGGGGCTATAATGGCTACACCTTC.